This T cell receptor beta chain was profiled in a study of T cell clonality in common variable immunodeficiency. The study, taken as a whole, reports: Compared with healthy controls, CVID subjects showed increased TCRbeta clonality, mostly in about a third. Links between repertoire features and CVID complications were heterogeneity-limited.

V was pared by 5 bases and J by 1 base, with 11 bases between. The CDR3 is 14 residues long. For this clone: Antigen specificity is unknown. With the read ending 3 residues before the CDR3 end, the germline J gene is used to fill in that end.

This table comes from immunoSEQ multiplex PCR, and its TCRdb copy is limited to in-frame clones, with some not included. This sample shows fewer than 50,000 clones and no singletons; about 1.3% rests with the ten largest. The J gene is TRBJ1-1, the V gene TRBV23-1, with D possibly being TRBD1 (5 bases). TRBV23-1 has ORF status, its function being uncertain. The sequenced sample consisted of peripheral blood mononuclear cells. The clonotype originates from a person aged 18-69 years in good health. The DNA read from the CDR3 is TGCGCCAGCAGTTATTACAGGCGGAACACTGAA. Its translation is CASSYYRRNTE. The whole CDR3 region reads CASSYYRRNTEAFF.